Listed here are 32 T cell receptor beta chains from one sample, sequenced in a study of regulatory T cells in long-lasting Graves disease. Arm-PCR of CDR3 regions and iRepertoire HTBI primers were used to build TCR beta libraries. MiXCR was run by TCRdb on the multiplex PCR reads, yielding one entry per CDR3 protein. The sample has under 350,000 distinct CDR3 sequences, more than 20% seen once; the top ten hold roughly 56%. Time point here: persistent/refractory GD, antithyroid drugs over 5 years with positive TRAb. From PBMCs, RNA was extracted and then used to make the TCR library. Here the sequenced sample was peripheral blood mononuclear cells (PBMCs), taken when the disease was refractory, from a patient treated with antithyroid drugs. The receptors originated from a female donor with Graves disease.

This clonotype came up many times. The chain employs TRBV6-1 and TRBJ2-7, with TRBD2 matching 11 bases. The CDR3 extends over 14 amino acids. Germline V gives CDR1 MNHNS, CDR2 SASEGT. The V gene end was trimmed by 5 bases and the J gene end by 5 bases; junction bases not matched to a gene: 5. This chain's CDR3 is CASSRLAGSHEQYF. The CDR3 DNA reads as TGTGCCAGCAGTAGACTAGCGGGGAGCCACGAGCAGTACTTC.

This sequence joins TRBV7-2 and TRBJ2-1; the D gene is possibly TRBD1 (6 bases). Germline V lookup: CDR1 SGHTA, CDR2 FQGNSA. CDR3 size: 12 residues. V was shortened by 4 bases and J by 7 bases, with 8 bases between the two germline ends. DNA for the CDR3: TGTGCCAGCAGCTGGCAGGGGAATGAGCAGTTCTTC. Encoded protein: CASSWQGNEQFF.

The rearrangement joins TRBV28 to TRBJ2-2, with D tentatively TRBD2 (6 bases). Trimming took 5 bases from V and 5 from J, leaving 9 bases between them. Germline values: CDR1 MDHEN, CDR2 SYDVKM. This CDR3 is 13 amino acids long. The CDR3 nucleotides read TGTGCCAGCAGTGGAGGACTAACCGGGGAGCTGTTTTTT. Amino acids: CASSGGLTGELFF.

This clonotype was seen at least ten times. The genes are TRBV7-2 and TRBJ2-2, with D uncertain. The CDR3 has 16 amino acids. Germline lookup yields CDR1 SGHTA and CDR2 FQGNSA. The V end was cut by 1 base, the J end by 1 base, with 10 bases between. The CDR3 loop reads CASSLVAILNTGELFF. CDR3 nucleotide sequence: TGTGCCAGCAGCTTAGTCGCGATCTTGAACACCGGGGAGCTGTTTTTT.

The rearrangement uses TRBV19 and TRBJ1-5; 7 nucleotides line up with TRBD1. Germline CDR1 and CDR2: LNHDA and SQIVND (reference sequence). This CDR3 has 14 residues. The V gene end was trimmed by 7 bases and the J gene end by 4 bases; junction bases not matched to a gene: 7. The CDR3 loop reads CASTKGTANQPQHF. As DNA, the CDR3 is TGTGCCAGTACCAAGGGGACAGCGAATCAGCCCCAGCATTTT.

This clonotype came up many times. The chain carries TRBV29-1 and TRBJ1-2, with D tentatively TRBD1 (5 bases). CDR1 and CDR2 from the germline V gene are SQVTM and ANQGSEA. Trimming pared 3 bases from V and 2 bases from J, leaving 16 bases between. The CDR3 runs to 15 residues. The CDR3 is CSVDPLEGPNYGYTF. The CDR3 DNA reads as TGCAGCGTTGACCCCTTGGAGGGACCAAACTATGGCTACACCTTC.

The chain employs TRBV6-2 or TRBV6-3 and TRBJ2-7; D call uncertain. The CDR3 sequence is 13 residues long. V was pared by 5 bases and J by 4 bases, with 12 bases between. CDR1 is MNHEY, CDR2 SVGEGT, per germline. CDR3 region: CASSPRAEYEQYF. The CDR3 nucleotides are TGTGCCAGCAGTCCCCGGGCAGAGTACGAGCAGTACTTC.

J is TRBJ2-4 and V is TRBV29-1; D may be TRBD2 (7 bases). V was shortened by 4 bases and J by 8 bases, with 12 bases between the two germline ends. The CDR3 totals 12 residues. From germline, CDR1 is SQVTM and CDR2 ANQGSEA. In nucleotides, the CDR3 is TGCAGCGTTGGCGCGGGGGCGGACATTCAGTACTTC. Translated, it gives CSVGAGADIQYF.

This clonotype was seen more than once but under ten times. This chain links TRBV7-3 with TRBJ2-2, with 7 bases lining up with TRBD1. J gave up 7 bases and V 4 bases, and 3 bases lay outside the gene matches. This CDR3 has 13 residues. Germline CDR1 is SGHTA and CDR2 is FQGTGA. The CDR3 loop is CASSSQGVGELFF. The CDR3 DNA sequence: TGTGCCAGCAGCTCTCAGGGGGTCGGGGAGCTGTTTTTT.

A few counts support this clonotype. The gene calls are TRBV7-2 and TRBJ2-7; D ambiguous. Per germline, CDR1 SGHTA and CDR2 FQGNSA. Trimming stripped 3 bases from V and 0 bases from J, with 9 bases between. The CDR3 runs to 14 residues. The CDR3: CASSFHLVSYEQYF. In DNA, the CDR3 is TGTGCCAGCAGCTTCCACTTAGTCTCCTACGAGCAGTACTTC.

This clonotype was counted at least ten times. The chain combines TRBV10-3 with TRBJ2-5, with D possibly TRBD2 on 6 matching bases. This CDR3 has 13 amino acids. V lost 10 bases to trimming and J lost 0 bases, with 12 bases between them. From germline, CDR1 is ENHRY and CDR2 SYGVKD. The CDR3 region has the DNA TGTGCCACGCAAAGGACTAACCAAGAGACCCAGTACTTC. As protein: CATQRTNQETQYF.

This clonotype has a count of ten or more. The rearrangement links TRBV18 to TRBJ1-5; a possible D gene is TRBD1 (5 bases). The length of the CDR3 is 15 residues. Trimming removed 2 bases at V and 6 bases at J, with 14 bases between. CDR1 and CDR2 (germline): KGHSH, LQKENI. CDR3 sequence reads: CASSPYEGIGQPQHF. The CDR3 region has the DNA TGTGCCAGCTCACCATACGAGGGGATAGGTCAGCCCCAGCATTTT.

This clonotype was detected ten times or more. The chain is built from TRBV20-1 and TRBJ2-2; D call uncertain. This CDR3 contains 15 residues. The V end was cut by 0 bases, the J end by 3 bases, with 11 bases between. From germline, CDR1 is DFQATT and CDR2 SNEGSKA (reference sequence). Here the CDR3 reads CSARDVVADTGELFF. In DNA form, the CDR3 reads TGCAGTGCTAGAGATGTTGTCGCAGACACCGGGGAGCTGTTTTTT.

This chain joins TRBV27 and TRBJ2-1; D gene ambiguous. This CDR3 spans 15 amino acids. Trimming removed 1 base at V and 0 bases at J, with 7 bases between. Germline V gene sequence: CDR1 MNHEY, CDR2 SMNVEV (reference sequence). CDR3 bases: TGTGCCAGCAGTTTATATACCTACTCCTACAATGAGCAGTTCTTC. This codes for CASSLYTYSYNEQFF.

Of note for this clonotype: One end of the junction fails to match germline, which may point to a read error. V gene TRBV7-7 combines with J gene TRBJ2-1; D is unclear. Germline CDR1 SSHAT, CDR2 FNYEAQ (reference sequence). CDR3 length: 11 residues. The CDR3 region has the DNA TGTGCTAGCAGCACCCGGTACGAGCAGTTCTTC. Its translation: CASSTRYEQFF.

The chain recombines TRBV29-1 with TRBJ1-5; weak D call: TRBD1 (6 bases). The V gene's germline CDR1 is SQVTM and CDR2 ANQGSEA. The CDR3 spans 14 residues. Trimming shortened V by 5 bases and J by 6 bases, and 17 bases separated the two germline ends. CDR3 in amino acids: CSVQGQGLTQPQHF. CDR3 nucleotides: TGCAGCGTTCAGGGGCAGGGACTCACTCAGCCCCAGCATTTT.

The J gene is TRBJ2-1, the V gene TRBV3-1; 8 bases align to TRBD2. The trim removed 5 bases at V and 9 bases at J, leaving 9 bases unmatched. The CDR3 has 14 amino acids. CDR1 and CDR2 (germline): LGHDT, YNNKEL (reference sequence). The CDR3 sequence is CASSLGLVRSEQFF. The CDR3 nucleotides read TGTGCCAGCAGCTTGGGACTAGTCAGGAGTGAGCAGTTCTTC.

This clonotype occurred many times. V is TRBV7-2 and J is TRBJ1-1; D not resolved. Germline V CDR1 and CDR2: SGHTA, FQGNSA. The CDR3 extends over 15 amino acids. V dropped 1 base and J dropped 4 bases, with 13 bases sitting between them. Here the CDR3 reads CASSLGRQAGTEAFF. In DNA, the CDR3 is TGTGCCAGCAGCTTAGGGCGGCAGGCAGGCACTGAAGCTTTCTTT.

This chain connects TRBV20-1 to TRBJ2-5, with D possibly matching TRBD1 (5 bases). Trimming cost V 5 bases and J 1 base, with 11 bases left between them. The CDR3 consists of 13 residues. From germline, CDR1 is DFQATT and CDR2 SNEGSKA (reference sequence). In DNA, the CDR3 is TGCAGTGCTTGCCCAGGGCGCCAAGAGACCCAGTACTTC. This translates into CSACPGRQETQYF.

This clonotype turned up a few times. This sequence joins TRBV10-3 and TRBJ1-1, with unresolved D. V was trimmed by 2 bases and J by 0 bases, leaving 4 bases between them. This CDR3 region has 13 residues. Germline assignment: CDR1 ENHRY and CDR2 SYGVKD. In DNA form, the CDR3 reads TGTGCCATCAGTGAGGCAGTGAACACTGAAGCTTTCTTT. Its protein product is CAISEAVNTEAFF.

This clonotype was counted at least ten times. This rearrangement joins TRBV28 to TRBJ2-4, with a tentative D call TRBD1 (5 bases). The CDR3 extends over 15 amino acids. Trimming stripped 5 bases from V and 0 bases from J, with 11 bases between. Per germline, CDR1 MDHEN and CDR2 SYDVKM. In nucleotides, the CDR3 is TGTGCCAGCAGTGGTCCAGGGTTAGCCAAAAACATTCAGTACTTC. Protein: CASSGPGLAKNIQYF.

This clonotype was observed a few times. The chain uses TRBV6-5 and TRBJ1-1; maybe TRBD1 (6 bases). Looked up from germline, CDR1 is MNHEY and CDR2 is SVGAGI. With 5 bases removed from V and 10 bases from J, the gap between germline ends came to 17 bases. The CDR3 has 13 residues. CDR3 nucleotide sequence: TGTGCCAGCAGTCAATCGACAGGAGCGGGAGCTTTCTTT. Protein: CASSQSTGAGAFF.

This clonotype was picked up a small number of times. The chain combines TRBV25-1 with TRBJ1-6; 8 nucleotides agree with TRBD1. The CDR3 runs to 14 residues. Per germline, CDR1 MGHDK and CDR2 SYGVNS. V was pared by 7 bases and J by 5 bases, with 4 bases of the junction left unmatched. The CDR3 region has the DNA TGTGCCAGCACGAGGACAGGGAATAATTCACCCCTCCACTTT. It yields the protein CASTRTGNNSPLHF.

This clonotype was detected only a few times. A clone one base away is much larger, so this may be a read error. The V and J genes are TRBV6-5 and TRBJ2-5; D may be TRBD1 (6 bases). CDR3 size: 15 residues. The germline V gene encodes CDR1 MNHEY and CDR2 SVGAGI. Written as DNA, the CDR3 is TGTGCCCGCAGTTACTCATCCGGGACACAAGAGACCCAGTACTTC. Translation gives CARSYSSGTQETQYF.

This clonotype was found many times. This chain joins TRBV12-3 or TRBV12-4 and TRBJ2-7; no clear D. With 3 bases removed from V and 4 bases from J, the gap between germline ends came to 7 bases. The CDR3 is 12 residues long. The CDR3 is CASSLWAYEQYF. DNA of the CDR3: TGTGCCAGCAGTTTGTGGGCGTACGAGCAGTACTTC.

There are many counts of this clonotype. The chain is built from TRBV6-2 or TRBV6-3 and TRBJ2-5; D gene unclear. This CDR3 region has 17 residues. V was cut by 4 bases and J by 1 base, with 19 bases left in between. Germline V gene lookup returns CDR1 MNHEY and CDR2 SVGEGT. CDR3 nucleotides: TGTGCCAGCAGTTGGCTTCCGAAAGGATTTCCCCAAGAGACCCAGTACTTC. Translation gives CASSWLPKGFPQETQYF.

This clonotype occurred many times. This chain connects TRBV3-1 to TRBJ1-4; 7 bases agree with TRBD1. Trimming removed 5 bases from V and 5 bases from J; junction bases left unmatched: 5. The CDR3 is made up of 14 amino acids. CDR1 and CDR2 from the germline V gene are LGHDT and YNNKEL (reference sequence). This CDR3 is CASSYRGPNEKLFF. Here the CDR3 DNA reads TGTGCCAGCAGCTACAGGGGCCCGAATGAAAAACTGTTTTTT.

The chain employs TRBV30 and TRBJ2-7, with a tentative D call TRBD2 (6 bases). Per germline, CDR1 GTSNPN and CDR2 SVGIG (reference sequence). Trimming cost V 2 bases and J 2 bases, with 7 bases left between them. The CDR3 runs 12 residues. CDR3: CAWSIAAYEQYF. In nucleotides, the CDR3 is TGTGCCTGGAGTATAGCGGCCTACGAGCAGTACTTC.

Regarding this clonotype: Possible read error: a much larger clone is one base away. The V and J genes are TRBV28 and TRBJ2-7, with unresolved D. CDR1 is MDHEN and CDR2 is SYDVKM in the germline V gene. V shed 7 bases and J shed 5 bases, with 21 bases lying between them. The CDR3 runs to 15 residues. CDR3 loop: CASTHKALGLNEQYF. DNA for the CDR3: TGTGCCAGCACCCACAAGGCCCTGGGCTTGAACGAGCAGTACTTC.

This clonotype has ten or more counts. This chain links TRBV7-2 with TRBJ1-2; 10 bases are shared with TRBD1. The CDR3 is made up of 13 amino acids. Germline loops: CDR1 SGHTA, CDR2 FQGNSA. V trimming: 5 bases; J trimming: 8 bases; junction bases outside the gene matches: 5. In DNA, the CDR3 is TGTGCCAGCAGCACCGGGACAGGGGAAGGCTACACCTTC. This gives the protein CASSTGTGEGYTF.

In this sample, this clonotype turned up many times. The chain has TRBV11-1 and TRBJ2-5, with D perhaps matching TRBD2 (6 bases). Trimming removed 5 bases at V and 6 bases at J, with 16 bases between. The CDR3 is 14 amino acids. Germline CDR1 is SGHAT and CDR2 is FQDESV (reference sequence). The CDR3 coding sequence is TGTGCCAGCAGCCCAGCGGGTGGGGTCCAGACCCAGTACTTC. Amino acid sequence: CASSPAGGVQTQYF. The whole variable domain, remainder taken from reference TRBV11-1 and TRBJ2-5, is EAEVAQSPRYKITEKSQAVAFWCDPISGHATLYWYRQILGQGPELLVQFQDESVVDDSQLPKDRFSAERLKGVDSTLKIQPAELGDSAMYLCASSPAGGVQTQYFGPGTRLLVL.

This clonotype was observed at least ten times. This chain uses TRBV4-3 with TRBJ1-2; no definite D call. Germline CDR1 LGHNA, CDR2 YSLEER. The CDR3 totals 15 residues. The ends were cut back, 0 bases at V and 4 bases at J, with 12 bases in the middle. The CDR3 region is CASSQDLEWSYGYTF. CDR3 in DNA: TGCGCCAGCAGCCAAGATCTAGAGTGGAGCTATGGCTACACCTTC.